Each of the 8 T cell receptor beta chains below was sequenced from the same sample in a study of graft-versus-host responses after intestinal transplantation. Antigens for these TCRs are unknown. TCRdb's table, derived via immunoSEQ multiplex PCR, lists solely in-frame clones and lacks some. Among about 59,000 clones listed, almost 95% were seen once. The sample here was unstimulated CD4+ T cells sorted from spleen or lymph node cells, taken before transplant. The receptors here all came from a human donor who was the organ donor for an intestinal transplant.

CDR3 sequence: CASSQGYAGAGETQYF. The CDR3, as DNA: TGCGCCAGCAGCCAAGGGTACGCGGGGGCCGGGGAGACCCAGTACTTC. The rearrangement links TRBV4-3 to TRBJ2-5; tentatively, D is TRBD2 (7 bases). CDR3 size: 16 residues. Per the germline V gene, CDR1 is LGHNA and CDR2 is YSLEER. The germline V and J ends were trimmed by 1 base and 5 bases, with 17 bases remaining between them.

The J gene is TRBJ1-1, the V gene TRBV18; 7 bases line up with TRBD1. From germline, CDR1 is KGHSH and CDR2 LQKENI. The CDR3 is made up of 15 amino acids. Losses at the gene ends were 3 bases for V and 0 bases for J; bases not matched to a gene: 4. CDR3 in amino acids: CASSPDRSMNTEAFF. The CDR3 bases are TGTGCCAGCTCACCGGACAGGTCTATGAACACTGAAGCTTTCTTT.

V and J are TRBV5-6 and TRBJ2-5; TRBD2 agrees at 16 bases. With V trimmed by 2 bases and J by 2 bases, 9 bases remained unmatched. This CDR3 contains 19 residues. Germline-derived CDR1 and CDR2 are SGHDT and YYEEEE. The CDR3, as DNA: TGTGCCAGCAGCTTCTTTATGGGACTAGCGGGGGGGCGACAAGAGACCCAGTACTTC. Its translation: CASSFFMGLAGGRQETQYF.

This clone was recorded once. The chain employs TRBV7-2 and TRBJ2-1, with D possibly matching TRBD2 (6 bases). The germline gives CDR1 SGHTA, CDR2 FQGNSA. CDR3 length: 15 amino acids. The V gene lost 1 base and the J gene lost 2 bases, with 9 bases spanning the gap. In DNA form, the CDR3 reads TGTGCCAGCAGCTTAGTAGCGGATACCTACAATGAGCAGTTCTTC. It encodes CASSLVADTYNEQFF.

The V call is TRBV5-1, the J call TRBJ1-2; D gene uncertain. The CDR3 runs 12 residues. The germline gives CDR1 SGHRS, CDR2 YFSETQ. V lost 0 bases to trimming and J lost 8 bases, with 8 bases between them. The CDR3 loop is CASSLEGGGYTF. CDR3 bases: TGCGCCAGCAGCTTGGAAGGTGGGGGCTACACCTTC.

The V call is TRBV27, the J call TRBJ2-1; 8 bases line up with TRBD2. CDR1 is MNHEY and CDR2 is SMNVEV in the germline V gene (reference sequence). Trimming cost V 10 bases and J 9 bases; bases outside gene matches: 11. The CDR3 contains 13 residues. The CDR3 DNA sequence: TGTGCCACTCTGAAACGGGGGGGCACTGAGCAGTTCTTC. Protein product: CATLKRGGTEQFF.

The CDR3 DNA follows: TGTGCCAGCAGCTTAGGTGGGAAGAAACAAGAGACCCAGTACTTC. Amino acids: CASSLGGKKQETQYF. The V call is TRBV7-9, the J call TRBJ2-5, with unresolved D. The CDR3 runs to 15 residues. Trimming took off 1 base at V and 2 bases at J, with 11 bases between the two ends. The V gene's germline CDR1 is SEHNR and CDR2 FQNEAQ (reference sequence).

In its sample, this clone was seen a few times. V and J are TRBV6-5 and TRBJ1-6; D call uncertain. Trimming stripped 6 bases from V and 6 bases from J, with 9 bases between. Germline CDR1 is MNHEY and CDR2 is SVGAGI. This CDR3 has 13 amino acids. The CDR3 sequence is CASRRRSNSPLHF. CDR3 DNA: TGTGCCAGCAGACGGCGGAGTAATTCACCCCTCCACTTT.